This TCR beta chain originates from a study of T cell repertoires in cytomegalovirus infection (dated by TCRdb to the late 2010s). Some background on the complete study: Peptide stimulations targeted recently identified HLA-C-restricted CMV epitopes, whose presentation resists viral immunomodulation, together with well-studied HLA-B-restricted epitopes. Because public TCR beta signatures pointed to carriage of CMV infection together with the matching HLA type, the HLA type of each donor mattered for the analysis.

Sequences SGHVS (CDR1) and FNYEAQ (CDR2) are obtained from the germline V gene. The V end loses 5 bases and the J end loses 9 bases, and a stretch of 8 bases separates them. From the cysteine through the phenylalanine, the CDR3 covers 11 amino acids. The kept DNA is CDR3 alone, 33 bases in frame from the first base. The treatment or condition label for this specimen denotes: in vitro stimulation with specific CMV peptide epitopes to enrich CMV-specific T cells. Study-wide conclusions, independent of this receptor: The ex vivo response was dominated by HLA-C-restricted CMV-specific TCR beta clonotypes, which also provided the single most frequent clonotype in two of eight donors. In both this cohort and an independent cohort of several hundred donors, the cumulative frequency of public TCR beta family members distinguished carriers of CMV infection plus the relevant HLA type.

As regards this clonotype: It lacks a known antigen. The record has no base qualities; no much larger clone is one base away.

The sample was run on an Illumina HiSeq 1500. The raw public reads went through TCRdb reprocessing: fastp at Q25, MiXCR clone calling, in-frame beta chains kept. Identical CDR3 protein sequences are pooled into one entry, listed with their most common genes and DNA. The sample table contains approximately 350,000 distinct CDR3 sequences; only one count was recorded for approximately 35% of them. Approximately 12% of the sample is in the top ten clones. Sequences were derived from cultured PBMCs, sampled from culture after CMV antigen stimulation. The chain is encoded by TRBV7-6 joined to TRBJ2-1; the D gene is not confidently resolved. The clonotype originates from a human donor in good health (CMV status not recorded). Some clones in this sample may be carry-over from other donors' samples. The nucleotide sequence is TGTGCCAGCAGCCCCCCCGGTGAGCAGTTCTTC. It codes for CASSPPGEQFF.